This TCR beta chain originates from a study of T cell responses to AZD1222 COVID-19 vaccine. The germline V gene has CDR1 MGHDK and CDR2 SYGVNS. Trimming took off 6 bases at V and 0 bases at J, with 6 bases between the two ends. The CDR3 covers 13 residues. On this clone: The antigen remains unidentified.

Study-level results: Donors were largely white British and mainly female; clonal diversity was possibly underestimated. Reports say nearly half of spike-specific TCRs go after unmutated variant regions. It was only after the peak T cell response that any repertoires were sampled. Seropositive AZD1222 recipients at baseline numbered only five or six.

Assay used: immunoSEQ multiplex PCR; TCRdb lists only in-frame clones, some missing. The data contain 150,000 to 200,000 clones, 90% of them singletons. V usage is TRBV25-1 and J usage is TRBJ1-3; D is undetermined. The sample consisted of peripheral blood, taken 28 days after the second AZD1222 dose. The receptor was isolated from an adult who received the AZD1222 COVID-19 vaccine. Written as DNA, the CDR3 is TGTGCCAGCAGACAGAGCTCTGGAAACACCATATATTTT. Protein: CASRQSSGNTIYF. Looking up the rest from reference TRBV25-1 and TRBJ1-3 gives the full variable domain: EADIYQTPRYLVIGTGKKITLECSQTMGHDKMYWYQQDPGMELHLIHYSYGVNSTEKGDLSSESTVSRIRTEHFPLTLESARPSHTSQYLCASRQSSGNTIYFGEGSWLTVV.